The entry that follows covers one T cell receptor beta chain sequence. Patients from Seattle were sampled longitudinally, starting during active infection. The data were obtained in a study of blood T cell repertoires in COVID-19. In the study overall: Italy, Spain and the United States were the sources of the convalescent and acute COVID-19 samples. The cDNA or gDNA used as material had been derived from T cells, B-cell-depleted T cells, or PBMCs.

In the original workflow: From reference gene primer amplification, estimates of nucleated cell counts were derived. The protocol was immunoSEQ multiplex PCR, while the TCRdb copy is restricted to in-frame clones and leaves out a portion. Clonal size and the V and J genes are those of that table, whereas D and trimming came from the DNA. The data hold 100,000 to 150,000 clones, with around 83% observed a single time. The CDR3 sequence is 15 residues long. Germline-derived CDR1 and CDR2 are KGHDR and SFDVKD. The V segment lost 4 bases and the J segment 7 bases; nucleotides outside the gene matches: 8.

Sequenced: peripheral blood. J is TRBJ1-2 and V is TRBV24-1; 10 positions agree with TRBD1. The TCR was taken from a woman of 80 years or more with COVID-19, enrolled during active disease. CDR3 region: CATSERDRGHGGYTF. The DNA for the CDR3 is TGTGCCACCAGTGAACGGGACAGGGGACATGGTGGCTACACCTTC.